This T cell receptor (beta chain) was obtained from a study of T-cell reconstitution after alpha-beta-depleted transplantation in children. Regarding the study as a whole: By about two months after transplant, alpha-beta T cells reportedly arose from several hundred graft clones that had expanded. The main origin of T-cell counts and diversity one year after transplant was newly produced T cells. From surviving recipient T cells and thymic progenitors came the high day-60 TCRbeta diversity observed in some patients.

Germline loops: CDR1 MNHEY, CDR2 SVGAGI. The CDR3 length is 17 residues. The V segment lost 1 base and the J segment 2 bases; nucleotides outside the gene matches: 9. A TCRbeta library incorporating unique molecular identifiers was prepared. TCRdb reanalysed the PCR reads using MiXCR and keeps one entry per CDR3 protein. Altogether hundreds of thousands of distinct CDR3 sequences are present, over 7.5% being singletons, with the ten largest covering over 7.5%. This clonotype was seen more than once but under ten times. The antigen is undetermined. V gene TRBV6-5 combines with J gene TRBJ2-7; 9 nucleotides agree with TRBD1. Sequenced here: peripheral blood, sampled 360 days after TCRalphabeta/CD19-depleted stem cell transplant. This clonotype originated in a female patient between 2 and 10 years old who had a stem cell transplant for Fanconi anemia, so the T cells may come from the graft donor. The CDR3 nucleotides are TGTGCCAGCAGTTACTATAGAGAGGACAGGGGTGCCTACGAGCAGTACTTC. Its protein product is CASSYYREDRGAYEQYF.